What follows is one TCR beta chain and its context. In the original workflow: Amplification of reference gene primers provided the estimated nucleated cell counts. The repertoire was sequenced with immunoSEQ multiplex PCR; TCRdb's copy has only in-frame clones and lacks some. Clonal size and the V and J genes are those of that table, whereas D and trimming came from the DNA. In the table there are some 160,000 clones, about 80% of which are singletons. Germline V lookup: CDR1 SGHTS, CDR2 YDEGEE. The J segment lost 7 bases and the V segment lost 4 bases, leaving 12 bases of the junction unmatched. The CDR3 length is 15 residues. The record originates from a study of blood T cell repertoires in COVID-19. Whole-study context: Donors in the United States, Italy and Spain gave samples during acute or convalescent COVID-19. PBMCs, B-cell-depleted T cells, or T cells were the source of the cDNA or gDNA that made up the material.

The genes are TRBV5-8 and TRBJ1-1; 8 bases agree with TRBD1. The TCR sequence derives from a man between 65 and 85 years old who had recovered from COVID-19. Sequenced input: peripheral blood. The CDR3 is CASSTGQGGLNEAFF. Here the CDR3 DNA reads TGTGCCAGCAGCACCGGACAGGGAGGTTTGAATGAAGCTTTCTTT.